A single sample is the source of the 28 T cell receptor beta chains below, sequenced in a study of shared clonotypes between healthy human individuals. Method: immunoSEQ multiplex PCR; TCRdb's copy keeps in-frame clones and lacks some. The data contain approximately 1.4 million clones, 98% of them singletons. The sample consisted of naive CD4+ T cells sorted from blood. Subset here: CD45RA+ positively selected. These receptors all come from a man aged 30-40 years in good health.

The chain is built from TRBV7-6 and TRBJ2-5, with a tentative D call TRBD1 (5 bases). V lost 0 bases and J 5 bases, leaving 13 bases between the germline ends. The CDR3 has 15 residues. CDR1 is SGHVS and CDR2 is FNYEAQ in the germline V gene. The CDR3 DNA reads TGTGCCAGCAGCTTAGCAGTAAGGGGCCCCGAGACCCAGTACTTC. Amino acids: CASSLAVRGPETQYF.

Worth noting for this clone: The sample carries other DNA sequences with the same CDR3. For the CDR3, the DNA is TGTGCCAGCAGTGAGCAAGGTAGCAATCAGCCCCAGCATTTT. Amino acids: CASSEQGSNQPQHF. This chain links TRBV2 with TRBJ1-5; D is unclear. The CDR3 totals 14 residues. Germline values: CDR1 SNHLY, CDR2 FYNNEI. The V end lost 3 bases, the J end lost 0 bases, and 6 bases lay between the germline ends.

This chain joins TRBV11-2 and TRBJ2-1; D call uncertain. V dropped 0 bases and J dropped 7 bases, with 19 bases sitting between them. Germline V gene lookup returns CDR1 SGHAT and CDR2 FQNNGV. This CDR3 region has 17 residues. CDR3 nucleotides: TGTGCCAGCAGCTTAGAATCTCGGCTAGTGGTTAGGAATGAGCAGTTCTTC. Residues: CASSLESRLVVRNEQFF.

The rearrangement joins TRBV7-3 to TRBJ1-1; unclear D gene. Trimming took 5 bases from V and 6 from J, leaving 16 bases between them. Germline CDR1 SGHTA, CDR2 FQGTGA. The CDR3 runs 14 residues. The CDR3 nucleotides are TGTGCCAGCAGCCCAGAGCCGTTCAGCTCTGAAGCTTTCTTT. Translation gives CASSPEPFSSEAFF.

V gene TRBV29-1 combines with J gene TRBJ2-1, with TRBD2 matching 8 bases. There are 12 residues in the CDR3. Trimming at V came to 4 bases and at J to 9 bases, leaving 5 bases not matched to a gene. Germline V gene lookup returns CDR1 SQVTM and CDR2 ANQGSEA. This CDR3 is CSVGVAGSEQFF. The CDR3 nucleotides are TGCAGCGTTGGCGTAGCGGGAAGTGAGCAGTTCTTC.

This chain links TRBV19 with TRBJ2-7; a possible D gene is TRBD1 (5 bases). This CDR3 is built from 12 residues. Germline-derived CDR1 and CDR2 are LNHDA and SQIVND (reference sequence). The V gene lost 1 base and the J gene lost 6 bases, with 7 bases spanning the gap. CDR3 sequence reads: CASSIVGAEQYF. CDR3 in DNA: TGTGCCAGTAGTATAGTAGGGGCCGAGCAGTACTTC.

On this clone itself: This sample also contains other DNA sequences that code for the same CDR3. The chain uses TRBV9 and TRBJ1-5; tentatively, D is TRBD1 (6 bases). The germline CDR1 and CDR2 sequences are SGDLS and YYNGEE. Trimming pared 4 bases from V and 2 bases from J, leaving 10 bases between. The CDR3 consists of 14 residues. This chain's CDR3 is CASSLDSRNQPQHF. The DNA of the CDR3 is TGTGCCAGCAGCCTGGACAGTCGCAATCAGCCCCAGCATTTT.

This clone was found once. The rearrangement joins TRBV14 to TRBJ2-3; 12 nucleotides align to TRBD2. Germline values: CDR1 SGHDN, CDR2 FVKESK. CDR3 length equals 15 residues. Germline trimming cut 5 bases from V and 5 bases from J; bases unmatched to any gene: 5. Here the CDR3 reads CASSTLAGGGDTQYF. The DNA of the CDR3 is TGTGCCAGCAGCACTCTAGCGGGAGGGGGAGATACGCAGTATTTT.

CDR3 bases: TGTGCCACCAGCAGAGGGGTTTGGGGTAGCTCCTACGAGCAGTACTTC. Its translation is CATSRGVWGSSYEQYF. This chain connects TRBV15 to TRBJ2-7; D unclear. V lost 1 base and J 0 bases, leaving 13 bases between the germline ends. This CDR3 spans 16 amino acids. Germline V gene sequence: CDR1 LNHNV, CDR2 YYDKDF (reference sequence).

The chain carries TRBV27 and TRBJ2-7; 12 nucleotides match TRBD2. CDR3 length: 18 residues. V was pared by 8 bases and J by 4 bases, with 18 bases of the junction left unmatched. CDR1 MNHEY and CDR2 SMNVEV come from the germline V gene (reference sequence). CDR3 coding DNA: TGTGCCAGCCGCCGAATGCGGACTAGCGGGGTTGGTAGTTACGAGCAGTACTTC. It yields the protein CASRRMRTSGVGSYEQYF.

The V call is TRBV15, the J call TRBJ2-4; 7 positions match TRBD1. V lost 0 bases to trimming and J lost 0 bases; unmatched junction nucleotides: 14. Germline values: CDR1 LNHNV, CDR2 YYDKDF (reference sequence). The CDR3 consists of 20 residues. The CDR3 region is CATSRESDRVGPLAKNIQYF. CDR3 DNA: TGTGCCACCAGCAGAGAGAGCGACAGGGTGGGTCCTCTAGCCAAAAACATTCAGTACTTC.

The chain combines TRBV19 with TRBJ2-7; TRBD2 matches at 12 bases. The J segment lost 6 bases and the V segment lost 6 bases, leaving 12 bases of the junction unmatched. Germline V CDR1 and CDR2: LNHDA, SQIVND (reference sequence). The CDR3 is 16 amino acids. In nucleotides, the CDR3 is TGTGCCAGTAGCCCCGAGGGACTAGCGGGCACTCCCGAGCAGTACTTC. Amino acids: CASSPEGLAGTPEQYF. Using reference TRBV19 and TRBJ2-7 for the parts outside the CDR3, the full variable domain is DGGITQSPKYLFRKEGQNVTLSCEQNLNHDAMYWYRQDPGQGLRLIYYSQIVNDFQKGDIAEGYSVSREKKESFPLTVTSAQKNPTAFYLCASSPEGLAGTPEQYFGPGTRLTVT.

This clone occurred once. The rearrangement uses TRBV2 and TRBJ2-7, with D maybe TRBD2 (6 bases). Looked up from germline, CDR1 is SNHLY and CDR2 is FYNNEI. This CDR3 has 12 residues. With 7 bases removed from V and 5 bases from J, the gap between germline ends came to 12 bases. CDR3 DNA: TGTGCCAGCAAAGGGACTCCCCACGAGCAGTACTTC. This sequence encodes CASKGTPHEQYF.

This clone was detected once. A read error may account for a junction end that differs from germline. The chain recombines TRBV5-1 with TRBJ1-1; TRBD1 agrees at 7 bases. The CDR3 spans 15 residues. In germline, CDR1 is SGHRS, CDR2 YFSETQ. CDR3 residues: CASTLGQTGGTEAFF. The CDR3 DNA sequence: TGCGCCAGCACCTTGGGACAGACCGGGGGCACTGAAGCTTTCTTT.

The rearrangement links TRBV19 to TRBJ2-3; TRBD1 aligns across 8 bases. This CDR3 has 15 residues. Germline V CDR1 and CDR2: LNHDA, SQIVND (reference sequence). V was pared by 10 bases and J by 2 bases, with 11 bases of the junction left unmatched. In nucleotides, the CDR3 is TGTGCCAACCGAGGGACAGGCGAAGCCACAGATACGCAGTATTTT. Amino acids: CANRGTGEATDTQYF.

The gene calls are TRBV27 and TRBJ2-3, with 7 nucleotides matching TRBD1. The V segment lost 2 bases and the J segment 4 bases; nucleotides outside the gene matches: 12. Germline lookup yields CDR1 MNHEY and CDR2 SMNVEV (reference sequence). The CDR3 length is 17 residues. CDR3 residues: CASSLVGQGVIADTQYF. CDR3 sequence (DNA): TGTGCCAGCAGTTTAGTAGGGCAGGGGGTAATCGCAGATACGCAGTATTTT.

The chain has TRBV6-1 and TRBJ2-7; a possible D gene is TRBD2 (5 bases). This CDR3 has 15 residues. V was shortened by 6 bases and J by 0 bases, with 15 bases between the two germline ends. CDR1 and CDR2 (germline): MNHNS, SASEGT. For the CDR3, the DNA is TGTGCCAGCAGAAAGGACTCCGGGAACTCCTACGAGCAGTACTTC. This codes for CASRKDSGNSYEQYF.

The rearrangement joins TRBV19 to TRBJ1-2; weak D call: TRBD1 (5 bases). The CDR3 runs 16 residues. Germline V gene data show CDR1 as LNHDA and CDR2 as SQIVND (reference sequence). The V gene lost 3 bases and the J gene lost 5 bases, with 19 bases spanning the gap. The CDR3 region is CASSIVGVRITYGYTF. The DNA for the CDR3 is TGTGCCAGTAGTATTGTGGGGGTCCGCATTACTTATGGCTACACCTTC.

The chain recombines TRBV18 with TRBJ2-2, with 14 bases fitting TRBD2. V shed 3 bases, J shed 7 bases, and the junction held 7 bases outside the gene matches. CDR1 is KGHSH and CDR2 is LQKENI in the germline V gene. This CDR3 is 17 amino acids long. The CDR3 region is CASSPAGLAGAVGELFF. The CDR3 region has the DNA TGTGCCAGCTCACCGGCGGGACTAGCGGGAGCGGTCGGGGAGCTGTTTTTT.

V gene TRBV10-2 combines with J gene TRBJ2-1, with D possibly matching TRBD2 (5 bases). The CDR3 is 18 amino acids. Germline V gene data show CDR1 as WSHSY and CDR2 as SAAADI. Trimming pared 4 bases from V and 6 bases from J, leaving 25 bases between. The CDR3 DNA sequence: TGCGCCAGCAGTGGAGACCTGCTCCGGGAAAATTCTTTCAATGAGCAGTTCTTC. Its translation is CASSGDLLRENSFNEQFF.

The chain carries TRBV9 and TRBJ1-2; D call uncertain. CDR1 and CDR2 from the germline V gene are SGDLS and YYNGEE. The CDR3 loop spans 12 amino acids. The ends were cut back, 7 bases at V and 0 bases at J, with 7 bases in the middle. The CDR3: CASPFTNYGYTF. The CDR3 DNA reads TGTGCCAGCCCCTTCACTAACTATGGCTACACCTTC.

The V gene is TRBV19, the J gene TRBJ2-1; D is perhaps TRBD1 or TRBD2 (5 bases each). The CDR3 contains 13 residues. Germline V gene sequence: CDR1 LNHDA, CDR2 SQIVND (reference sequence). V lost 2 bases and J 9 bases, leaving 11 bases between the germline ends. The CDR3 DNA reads TGTGCCAGTAGTATAATCCGGGACGGTGAGCAGTTCTTC. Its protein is CASSIIRDGEQFF.

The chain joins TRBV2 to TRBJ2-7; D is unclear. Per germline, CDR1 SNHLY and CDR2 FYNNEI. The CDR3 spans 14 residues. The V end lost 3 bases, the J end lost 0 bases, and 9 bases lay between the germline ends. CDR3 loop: CASSEGRSSYEQYF. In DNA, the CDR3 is TGTGCCAGCAGTGAGGGCAGGAGCTCCTACGAGCAGTACTTC.

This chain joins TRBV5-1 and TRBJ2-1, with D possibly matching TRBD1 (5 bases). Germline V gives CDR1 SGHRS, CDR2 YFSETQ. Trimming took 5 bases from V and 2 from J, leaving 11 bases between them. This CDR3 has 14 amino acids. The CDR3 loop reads CASRDQGAYNEQFF. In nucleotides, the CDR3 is TGCGCCAGCAGAGATCAGGGCGCCTACAATGAGCAGTTCTTC.

This CDR3 reads CASPPRRGGLTPHNEQFF. DNA for the CDR3: TGTGCCAGCCCCCCGCGACGTGGGGGCCTAACCCCACACAATGAGCAGTTCTTC. The chain couples TRBV7-9 to TRBJ2-1, with a tentative D call TRBD1 (6 bases). Per germline, CDR1 SEHNR and CDR2 FQNEAQ (reference sequence). V lost 8 bases and J lost 5, with 28 bases in between. This CDR3 contains 18 residues.

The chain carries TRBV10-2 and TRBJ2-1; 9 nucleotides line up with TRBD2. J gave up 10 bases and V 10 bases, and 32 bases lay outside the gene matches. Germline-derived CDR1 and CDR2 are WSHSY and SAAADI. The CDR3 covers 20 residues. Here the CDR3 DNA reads TGCGCCACCAAAATGGGTTTGGGAGCGGGAGGTCTCTCTCAGTGGGGGGAGCAGTTCTTC. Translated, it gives CATKMGLGAGGLSQWGEQFF.

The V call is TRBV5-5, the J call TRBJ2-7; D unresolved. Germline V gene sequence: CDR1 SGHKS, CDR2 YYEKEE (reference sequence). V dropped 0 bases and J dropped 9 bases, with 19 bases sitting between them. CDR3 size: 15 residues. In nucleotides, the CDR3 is TGTGCCAGCAGCTTGGTTCAATCTCTCCCAAGCCGGCAGTACTTC. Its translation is CASSLVQSLPSRQYF.

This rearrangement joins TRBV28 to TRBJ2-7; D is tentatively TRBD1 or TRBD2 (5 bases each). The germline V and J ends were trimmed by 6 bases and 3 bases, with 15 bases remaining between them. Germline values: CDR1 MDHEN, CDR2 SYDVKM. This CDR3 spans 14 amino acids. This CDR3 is CASRQPGRNYEQYF. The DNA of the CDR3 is TGTGCCAGCAGGCAGCCGGGACGGAACTACGAGCAGTACTTC. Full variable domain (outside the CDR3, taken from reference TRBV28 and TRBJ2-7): DVKVTQSSRYLVKRTGEKVFLECVQDMDHENMFWYRQDPGLGLRLIYFSYDVKMKEKGDIPEGYSVSREKKERFSLILESASTNQTSMYLCASRQPGRNYEQYFGPGTRLTVT.